This T cell receptor (beta chain) appears in the sequencing data of a study of regulatory T cells in long-lasting Graves disease. The sample's time point: newly diagnosed GD, antithyroid drugs for less than 3 months. PBMCs provided the RNA from which the TCR library was made. American Thyroid Association guidelines were used to diagnose Graves' disease. The authors drew patients from an endocrinology department in Xi'an, China. Sequencing libraries for TCR beta were prepared with iRepertoire HTBI primers and Arm-PCR of CDR3 regions. TCRdb ran MiXCR on the multiplex PCR reads and lists one entry per CDR3 protein. Here the sample spans over 500,000 distinct CDR3 sequences, approximately 15% being singletons. Concerning this clonotype: The antigen is not known. Possible read error: a much larger clone is one base away.

Findings of the study overall: Thyroid tissue was not sampled; only peripheral blood was.

These sequences were also reported in another study, on T cells in Graves' hyperthyroidism and ophthalmopathy.

Source: peripheral blood mononuclear cells (PBMCs), taken at new diagnosis, from a patient treated with antithyroid drugs. This receptor was identified in a woman aged 30 to 39 with Graves disease.

CDR3 sequence: CASSFVRGAPNQPQHF. In DNA form, the CDR3 reads TGTGCCAGCAGTTTTGTTAGGGGCGCCCCCAATCAGCCCCAGCATTTT. This chain joins TRBV12-3 or TRBV12-4 and TRBJ1-5; D is possibly TRBD1 (5 bases). The V gene lost 3 bases and the J gene lost 3 bases, with 15 bases spanning the gap. This CDR3 contains 16 residues.